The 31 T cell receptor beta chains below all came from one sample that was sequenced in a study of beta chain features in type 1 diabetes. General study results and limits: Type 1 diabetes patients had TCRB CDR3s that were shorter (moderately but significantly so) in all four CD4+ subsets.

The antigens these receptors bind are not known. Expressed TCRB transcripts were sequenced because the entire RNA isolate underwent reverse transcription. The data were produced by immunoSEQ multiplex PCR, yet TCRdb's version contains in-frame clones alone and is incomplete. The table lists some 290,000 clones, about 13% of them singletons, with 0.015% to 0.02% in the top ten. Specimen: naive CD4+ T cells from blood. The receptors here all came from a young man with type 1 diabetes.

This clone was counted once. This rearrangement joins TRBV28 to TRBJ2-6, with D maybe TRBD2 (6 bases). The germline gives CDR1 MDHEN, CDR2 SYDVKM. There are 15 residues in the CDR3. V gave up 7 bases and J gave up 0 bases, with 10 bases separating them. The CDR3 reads CASNRGSSGANVLTF. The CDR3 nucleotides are TGTGCCAGCAATCGGGGGAGCTCTGGGGCCAACGTCCTGACTTTC.

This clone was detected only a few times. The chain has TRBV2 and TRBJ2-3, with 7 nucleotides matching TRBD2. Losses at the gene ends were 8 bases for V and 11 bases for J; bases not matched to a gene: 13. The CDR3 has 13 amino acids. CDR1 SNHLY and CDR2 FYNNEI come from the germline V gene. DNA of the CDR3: TGTGCCAGCCTAAGGGACTACACGGGAAGGCAGTATTTT. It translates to CASLRDYTGRQYF.

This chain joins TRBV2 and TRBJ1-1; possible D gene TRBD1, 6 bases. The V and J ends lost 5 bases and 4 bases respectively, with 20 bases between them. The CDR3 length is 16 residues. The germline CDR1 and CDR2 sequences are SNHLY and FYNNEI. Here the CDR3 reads CASSPAAGAESTEAFF. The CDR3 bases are TGTGCCAGCAGTCCCGCCGCGGGGGCTGAATCCACTGAAGCTTTCTTT.

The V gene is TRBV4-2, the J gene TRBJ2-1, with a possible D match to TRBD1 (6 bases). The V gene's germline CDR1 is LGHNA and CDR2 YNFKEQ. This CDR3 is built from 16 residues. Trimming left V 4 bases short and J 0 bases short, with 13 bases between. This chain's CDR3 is CASSPGAVSSYNEQFF. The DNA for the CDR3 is TGTGCCAGCAGCCCAGGGGCGGTAAGCTCCTACAATGAGCAGTTCTTC.

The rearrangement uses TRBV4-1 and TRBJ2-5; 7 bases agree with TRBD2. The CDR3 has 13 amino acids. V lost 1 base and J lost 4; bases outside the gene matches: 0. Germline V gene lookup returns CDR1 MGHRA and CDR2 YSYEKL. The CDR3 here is CASSQVAGETQYF. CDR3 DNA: TGCGCCAGCAGCCAAGTAGCGGGAGAGACCCAGTACTTC.

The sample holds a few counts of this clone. The CDR3 is CASSIAWAVSTDTQYF. CDR3 nucleotide sequence: TGTGCCAGTAGTATCGCCTGGGCAGTGAGCACAGATACGCAGTATTTT. The rearrangement uses TRBV19 and TRBJ2-3, with D unclear. Germline V CDR1 and CDR2: LNHDA, SQIVND (reference sequence). The CDR3 is 16 amino acids. Between the trimmed V and J ends, which lost 3 bases and 0 bases, there was a span of 13 bases.

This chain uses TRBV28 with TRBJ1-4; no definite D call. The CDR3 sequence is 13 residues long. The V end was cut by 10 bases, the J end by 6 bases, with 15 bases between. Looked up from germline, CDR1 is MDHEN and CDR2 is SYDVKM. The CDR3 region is CATSAGGDEKLFF. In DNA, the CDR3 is TGTGCCACCAGCGCAGGCGGGGATGAAAAACTGTTTTTT.

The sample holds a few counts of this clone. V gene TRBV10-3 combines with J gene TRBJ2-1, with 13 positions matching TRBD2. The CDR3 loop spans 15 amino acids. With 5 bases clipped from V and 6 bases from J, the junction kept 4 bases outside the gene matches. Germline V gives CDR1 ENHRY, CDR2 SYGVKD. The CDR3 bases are TGTGCCATCAGTCAAGGACTAGCGGGAGCCAATGAGCAGTTCTTC. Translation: CAISQGLAGANEQFF.

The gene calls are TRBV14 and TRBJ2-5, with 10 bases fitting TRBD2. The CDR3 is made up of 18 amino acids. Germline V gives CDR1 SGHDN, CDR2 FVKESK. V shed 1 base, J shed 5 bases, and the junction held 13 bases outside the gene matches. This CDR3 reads CASSQGASAGGPLETQYF. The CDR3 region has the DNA TGTGCCAGCAGCCAAGGAGCCTCAGCGGGAGGGCCTCTCGAGACCCAGTACTTC.

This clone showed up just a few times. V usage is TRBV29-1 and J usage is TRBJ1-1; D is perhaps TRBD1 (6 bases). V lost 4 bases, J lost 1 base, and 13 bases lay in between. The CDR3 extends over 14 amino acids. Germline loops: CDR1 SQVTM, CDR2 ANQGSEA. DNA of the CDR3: TGCAGCGTTGCGCCCAGGGGTTCGAACACTGAAGCTTTCTTT. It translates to CSVAPRGSNTEAFF.

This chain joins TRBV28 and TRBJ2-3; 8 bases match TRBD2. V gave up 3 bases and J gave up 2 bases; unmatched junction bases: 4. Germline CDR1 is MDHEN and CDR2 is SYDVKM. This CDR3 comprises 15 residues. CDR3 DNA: TGTGCCAGCAGTTTGCTAGCGGGTTTCACAGATACGCAGTATTTT. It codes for CASSLLAGFTDTQYF.

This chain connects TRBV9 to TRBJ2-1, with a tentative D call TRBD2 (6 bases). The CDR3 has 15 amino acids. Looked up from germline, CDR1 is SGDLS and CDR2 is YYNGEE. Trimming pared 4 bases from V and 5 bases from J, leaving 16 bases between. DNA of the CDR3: TGTGCCAGCAGCCTCCAAGGAGGGCGCAACAATGAGCAGTTCTTC. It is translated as CASSLQGGRNNEQFF.

CDR3 amino acids: CASSLGTVYNEQFF. The CDR3 region has the DNA TGTGCCAGCAGCCTCGGGACAGTGTACAATGAGCAGTTCTTC. The chain recombines TRBV14 with TRBJ2-1; 7 bases map to TRBD1. The CDR3 has 14 residues. Per germline, CDR1 SGHDN and CDR2 FVKESK. V was clipped by 4 bases and J by 4 bases; unmatched bases: 4.

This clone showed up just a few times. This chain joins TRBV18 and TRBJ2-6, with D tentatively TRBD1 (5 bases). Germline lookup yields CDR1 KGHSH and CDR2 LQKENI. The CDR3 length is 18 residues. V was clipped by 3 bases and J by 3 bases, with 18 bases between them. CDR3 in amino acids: CASSPTRQGIGGANVLTF. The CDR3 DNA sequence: TGTGCCAGCTCACCGACCCGGCAGGGTATAGGTGGGGCCAACGTCCTGACTTTC. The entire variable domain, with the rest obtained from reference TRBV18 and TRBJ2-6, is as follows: NAGVMQNPRHLVRRRGQEARLRCSPMKGHSHVYWYRQLPEEGLKFMVYLQKENIIDESGMPKERFSAEFPKEGPSILRIQQVVRGDSAAYFCASSPTRQGIGGANVLTFGAGSRLTVL.

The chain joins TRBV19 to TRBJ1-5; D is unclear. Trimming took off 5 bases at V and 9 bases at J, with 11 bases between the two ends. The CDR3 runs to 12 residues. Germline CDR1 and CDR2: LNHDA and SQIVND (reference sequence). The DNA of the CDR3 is TGTGCCAGTAGTGCCTTCGGCGGGCCCCAGCATTTT. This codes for CASSAFGGPQHF.

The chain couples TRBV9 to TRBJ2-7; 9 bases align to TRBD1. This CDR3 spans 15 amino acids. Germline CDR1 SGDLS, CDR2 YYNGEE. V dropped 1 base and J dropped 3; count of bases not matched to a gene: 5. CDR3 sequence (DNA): TGTGCCAGCAGCGTAAATACAGGGGGCTTCTACGAGCAGTACTTC. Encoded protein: CASSVNTGGFYEQYF.

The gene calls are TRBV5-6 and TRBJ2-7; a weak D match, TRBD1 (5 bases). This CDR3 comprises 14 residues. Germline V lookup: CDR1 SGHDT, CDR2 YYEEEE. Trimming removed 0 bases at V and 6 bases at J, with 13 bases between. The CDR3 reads CASSLDRISLEQYF. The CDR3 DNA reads TGTGCCAGCAGCTTGGACAGGATAAGCCTCGAGCAGTACTTC.

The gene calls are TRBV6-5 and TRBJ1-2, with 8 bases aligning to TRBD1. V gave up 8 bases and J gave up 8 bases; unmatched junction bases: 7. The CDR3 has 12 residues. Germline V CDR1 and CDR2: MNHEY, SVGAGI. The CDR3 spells CASGQGPGGYTF. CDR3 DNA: TGTGCCAGCGGACAGGGCCCCGGCGGCTACACCTTC.

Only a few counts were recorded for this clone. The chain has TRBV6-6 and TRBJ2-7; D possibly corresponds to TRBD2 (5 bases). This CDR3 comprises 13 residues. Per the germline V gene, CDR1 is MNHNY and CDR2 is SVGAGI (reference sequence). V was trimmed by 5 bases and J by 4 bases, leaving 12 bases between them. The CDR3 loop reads CASSTGSPYEQYF. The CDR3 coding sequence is TGTGCCAGCAGTACGGGATCACCTTACGAGCAGTACTTC.

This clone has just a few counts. CDR3 sequence: CAWSVHRAQPQHF. The CDR3 DNA is TGTGCCTGGAGTGTACACAGGGCTCAGCCCCAGCATTTT. V and J are TRBV30 and TRBJ1-5; possibly TRBD1 for D (6 bases). The ends were cut back, 0 bases at V and 6 bases at J, with 9 bases in the middle. This CDR3 has 13 residues. Germline CDR1 is GTSNPN and CDR2 is SVGIG (reference sequence). Filled out from reference TRBV30 and TRBJ1-5, the complete variable domain reads SQTIHQWPATLVQPVGSPLSLECTVEGTSNPNLYWYRQAAGRGLQLLFYSVGIGQISSEVPQNLSASRPQDRQFILSSKKLLLSDSGFYLCAWSVHRAQPQHFGDGTRLSIL.

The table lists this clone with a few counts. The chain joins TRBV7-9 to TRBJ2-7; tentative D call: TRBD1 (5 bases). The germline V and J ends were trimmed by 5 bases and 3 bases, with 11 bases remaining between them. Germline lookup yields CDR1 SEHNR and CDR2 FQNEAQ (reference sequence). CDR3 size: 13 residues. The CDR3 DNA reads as TGTGCCAGCAGCCGCCCCAGGGACTACGAGCAGTACTTC. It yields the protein CASSRPRDYEQYF.

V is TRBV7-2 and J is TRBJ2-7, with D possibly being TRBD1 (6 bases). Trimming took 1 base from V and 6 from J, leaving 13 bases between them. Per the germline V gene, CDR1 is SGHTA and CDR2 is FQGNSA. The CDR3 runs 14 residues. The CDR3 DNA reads TGTGCCAGCAGCTTAGGCAGGACAGTAAGCGAGCAGTACTTC. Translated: CASSLGRTVSEQYF.

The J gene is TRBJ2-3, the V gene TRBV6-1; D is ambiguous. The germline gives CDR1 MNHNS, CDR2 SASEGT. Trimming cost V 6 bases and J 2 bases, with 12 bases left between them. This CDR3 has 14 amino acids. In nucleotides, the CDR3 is TGTGCCAGCAGAGTCTCTAAGTTCACAGATACGCAGTATTTT. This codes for CASRVSKFTDTQYF.

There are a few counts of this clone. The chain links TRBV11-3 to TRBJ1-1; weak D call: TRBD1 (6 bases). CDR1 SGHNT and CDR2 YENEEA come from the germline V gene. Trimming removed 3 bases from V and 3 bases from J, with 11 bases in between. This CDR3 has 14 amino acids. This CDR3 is CASSLEGGDTEAFF. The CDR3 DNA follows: TGTGCCAGCAGCTTGGAGGGGGGGGACACTGAAGCTTTCTTT.

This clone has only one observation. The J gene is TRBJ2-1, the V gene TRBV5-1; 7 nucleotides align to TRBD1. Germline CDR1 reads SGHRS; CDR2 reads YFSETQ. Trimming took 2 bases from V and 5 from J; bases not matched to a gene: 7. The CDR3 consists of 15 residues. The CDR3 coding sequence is TGCGCCAGCAGCTTCTCCGGGACAGATAACAATGAGCAGTTCTTC. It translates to CASSFSGTDNNEQFF.

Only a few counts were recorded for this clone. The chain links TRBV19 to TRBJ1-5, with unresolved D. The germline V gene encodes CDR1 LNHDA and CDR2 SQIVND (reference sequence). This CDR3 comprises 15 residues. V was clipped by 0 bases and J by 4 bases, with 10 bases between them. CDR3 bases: TGTGCCAGTAGTATAGATCAGTGGCGGAATCAGCCCCAGCATTTT. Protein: CASSIDQWRNQPQHF.

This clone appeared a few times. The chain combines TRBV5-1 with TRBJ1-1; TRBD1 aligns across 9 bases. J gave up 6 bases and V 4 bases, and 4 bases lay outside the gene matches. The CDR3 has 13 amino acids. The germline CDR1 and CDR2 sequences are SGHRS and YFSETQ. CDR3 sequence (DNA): TGCGCCAGCAGCATAAGACAGGGGGCTGAAGCTTTCTTT. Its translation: CASSIRQGAEAFF.

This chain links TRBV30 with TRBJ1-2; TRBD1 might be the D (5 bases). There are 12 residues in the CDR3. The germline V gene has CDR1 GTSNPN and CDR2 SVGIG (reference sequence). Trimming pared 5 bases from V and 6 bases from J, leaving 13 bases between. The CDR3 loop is CAWERSGNGYTF. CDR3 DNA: TGTGCCTGGGAGAGGTCAGGGAATGGCTACACCTTC.

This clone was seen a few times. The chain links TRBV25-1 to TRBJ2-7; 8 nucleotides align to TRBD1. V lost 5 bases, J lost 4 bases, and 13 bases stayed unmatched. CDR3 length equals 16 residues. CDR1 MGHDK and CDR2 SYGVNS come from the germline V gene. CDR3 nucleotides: TGTGCCAGCAGTCCGACCGGACAGGGTAATAATTACGAGCAGTACTTC. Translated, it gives CASSPTGQGNNYEQYF.

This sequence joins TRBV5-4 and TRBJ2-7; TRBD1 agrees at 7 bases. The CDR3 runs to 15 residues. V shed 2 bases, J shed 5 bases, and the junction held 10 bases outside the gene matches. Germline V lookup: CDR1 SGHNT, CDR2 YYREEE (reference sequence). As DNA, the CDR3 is TGTGCCAGCAGCTTAGGGGGCAGGGTAACCGACGAGCAGTACTTC. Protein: CASSLGGRVTDEQYF.

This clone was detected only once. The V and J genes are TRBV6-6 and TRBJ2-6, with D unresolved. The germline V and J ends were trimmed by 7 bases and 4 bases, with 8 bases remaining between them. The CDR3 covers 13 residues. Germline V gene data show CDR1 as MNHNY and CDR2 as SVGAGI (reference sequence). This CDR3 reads CASTSPGANVLTF. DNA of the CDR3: TGTGCCAGCACCTCCCCCGGGGCCAACGTCCTGACTTTC.